These 24 T cell receptor beta chains came from one sample sequenced in a study of vaccination effects on CD4 cells after COVID-19. Their antigen targets remain unknown. Using immunoSEQ multiplex PCR, the repertoire was profiled, and TCRdb retains in-frame clones only, with some absent. The table includes roughly 46,000 clones, nearly 75% detected once. CD4+ T cells were isolated after around 10 days of culture. A PCR test confirmed that the person had SARS-CoV-2 infection between March and December 2020. Vaccine administered to participants consisted of two doses of either BNT162b2 or mRNA-1273. The source material was CD4+ T cells from PBMCs cultured without peptide, sampled after COVID-19 vaccination. Receptors originate from a human donor who had a prior SARS-CoV-2 infection.

The chain recombines TRBV28 with TRBJ2-2; the D gene could be TRBD1 or TRBD2 (5 bases each). The V and J ends lost 7 bases and 7 bases respectively, with 16 bases between them. CDR3 length equals 14 residues. The germline V gene has CDR1 MDHEN and CDR2 SYDVKM. This CDR3 reads CASNTPGHIGELFF. CDR3 nucleotide sequence: TGTGCCAGCAATACCCCGGGGCATATCGGGGAGCTGTTTTTT.

The chain links TRBV4-3 to TRBJ1-2, with 9 nucleotides matching TRBD1. The V and J ends lost 6 bases and 8 bases, in that order; junction bases with no gene match: 13. This CDR3 has 15 residues. Germline loops: CDR1 LGHNA, CDR2 YSLEER. The CDR3 protein is CASRPDRGEGYGYTF. The DNA for the CDR3 is TGCGCCAGCAGGCCGGACAGGGGTGAAGGATACGGCTACACCTTC.

The rearrangement links TRBV5-8 to TRBJ2-7; D uncertain. This CDR3 is built from 14 residues. The V gene lost 1 base and the J gene lost 3 bases, with 11 bases spanning the gap. Per the germline V gene, CDR1 is SGHTS and CDR2 is YDEGEE. CDR3: CASSLMGSDYEQYF. As DNA, the CDR3 is TGTGCCAGCAGCTTGATGGGGTCGGACTACGAGCAGTACTTC.

V and J are TRBV19 and TRBJ2-7; D is perhaps TRBD1 (6 bases). Germline lookup yields CDR1 LNHDA and CDR2 SQIVND (reference sequence). The V gene lost 5 bases and the J gene lost 0 bases, with 17 bases spanning the gap. The CDR3 contains 16 residues. The CDR3 DNA is TGTGCCAGTAGTCCGACCGGGACACATATCTCCTACGAGCAGTACTTC. Its protein product is CASSPTGTHISYEQYF.

V usage is TRBV5-4 and J usage is TRBJ2-5; tentatively, D is TRBD1 (5 bases). CDR1 and CDR2 from the germline V gene are SGHNT and YYREEE (reference sequence). Trimming stripped 0 bases from V and 5 bases from J, with 8 bases between. The CDR3 spans 13 residues. The DNA of the CDR3 is TGTGCCAGCAGCTTGGCAGGGCGGGAGACCCAGTACTTC. Protein product: CASSLAGRETQYF.

The gene calls are TRBV7-2 and TRBJ1-5; D possibly corresponds to TRBD1 (5 bases). The ends were cut back, 5 bases at V and 7 bases at J, with 21 bases in the middle. Germline-derived CDR1 and CDR2 are SGHTA and FQGNSA. This CDR3 region has 16 residues. CDR3 region: CASSLESQGARQPQHF. Written as DNA, the CDR3 is TGTGCCAGCAGCCTCGAATCCCAGGGAGCACGACAGCCCCAGCATTTT.

The chain uses TRBV6-5 and TRBJ2-7; the match to TRBD1 covers 7 bases. The V and J ends lost 8 bases and 6 bases, in that order; junction bases with no gene match: 10. The germline CDR1 and CDR2 sequences are MNHEY and SVGAGI. This CDR3 contains 13 residues. CDR3 nucleotide sequence: TGTGCCAGCCACCGACAGGGTTCGCCCGAGCAGTACTTC. It translates to CASHRQGSPEQYF.

CDR3 in DNA: TGTGCCAGCAGCCAAGTCGGGGGAAGCTCCTATAATTCACCCCTCCACTTT. Its protein is CASSQVGGSSYNSPLHF. This rearrangement joins TRBV14 to TRBJ1-6; D is perhaps TRBD1 (5 bases). Germline V lookup: CDR1 SGHDN, CDR2 FVKESK. The CDR3 sequence is 17 residues long. The V gene lost 1 base and the J gene lost 0 bases, with 10 bases spanning the gap.

This clone was seen a handful of times. This chain uses TRBV15 with TRBJ2-1; the D is unclear. Trimming left V 0 bases short and J 0 bases short, with 9 bases between. This CDR3 has 16 residues. CDR1 and CDR2 (germline): LNHNV, YYDKDF (reference sequence). The CDR3: CATSRDYSISYNEQFF. In DNA, the CDR3 is TGTGCCACCAGCAGAGATTACAGCATCTCCTACAATGAGCAGTTCTTC.

The chain links TRBV6-1 to TRBJ1-1; maybe TRBD1 (6 bases). V lost 2 bases and J 0 bases, leaving 19 bases between the germline ends. The CDR3 covers 18 residues. Germline CDR1 is MNHNS and CDR2 is SASEGT. CDR3 protein: CASSERRYRDYLNTEAFF. CDR3 nucleotides: TGTGCCAGCAGTGAACGGCGCTACAGGGACTACCTGAACACTGAAGCTTTCTTT.

CDR3 DNA sequence: TGTGCCAGCAGCCCCACCCGGGACATAAGGAACACCGGGGAGCTGTTTTTT. Residues: CASSPTRDIRNTGELFF. The rearrangement links TRBV7-9 to TRBJ2-2, with TRBD1 as a possible D gene (6 bases). V was clipped by 5 bases and J by 1 base, with 17 bases between them. Germline-derived CDR1 and CDR2 are SEHNR and FQNEAQ (reference sequence). This CDR3 contains 17 residues.

The chain couples TRBV18 to TRBJ1-1; tentative D call: TRBD1 (5 bases). Trimming removed 2 bases from V and 0 bases from J, with 10 bases in between. The CDR3 contains 15 residues. Germline values: CDR1 KGHSH, CDR2 LQKENI. This CDR3 reads CASSPSGTVNTEAFF. DNA for the CDR3: TGTGCCAGCTCACCATCAGGGACGGTGAACACTGAAGCTTTCTTT.

The chain links TRBV5-1 to TRBJ1-4; D is possibly TRBD1 (6 bases). Germline V gene sequence: CDR1 SGHRS, CDR2 YFSETQ. The CDR3 totals 16 residues. V gave up 0 bases and J gave up 3 bases, with 12 bases separating them. CDR3 region: CASSLVGGRSNEKLFF. The CDR3 coding sequence is TGCGCCAGCAGCTTGGTAGGGGGGCGATCTAATGAAAAACTGTTTTTT.

The chain couples TRBV5-4 to TRBJ2-1, with TRBD2 as a possible D gene (6 bases). Germline loops: CDR1 SGHNT, CDR2 YYREEE (reference sequence). This CDR3 region has 14 residues. The V gene lost 1 base and the J gene lost 6 bases, with 11 bases spanning the gap. CDR3 in DNA: TGTGCCAGCAGCTTGTGGTTCGGGGGCAATGAGCAGTTCTTC. Its translation is CASSLWFGGNEQFF.

The V and J genes are TRBV2 and TRBJ2-1, with TRBD2 matching 8 bases. The CDR3 is 14 residues long. Germline V gives CDR1 SNHLY, CDR2 FYNNEI. Unmatched junction bases numbered 5, after V lost 7 bases and J lost 3 bases. For the CDR3, the DNA is TGTGCCAGCAATCGGGGGGGTAGCTACAATGAGCAGTTCTTC. Translation gives CASNRGGSYNEQFF.

The chain links TRBV5-5 to TRBJ2-3; 8 nucleotides align to TRBD2. V lost 0 bases and J lost 1; bases outside the gene matches: 4. The CDR3 covers 16 residues. The germline gives CDR1 SGHKS, CDR2 YYEKEE (reference sequence). CDR3 region: CASSLAGTRGTDTQYF. CDR3 DNA sequence: TGTGCCAGCAGCTTGGCCGGGACTAGGGGCACAGATACGCAGTATTTT.

This sequence joins TRBV5-4 and TRBJ2-5; D is unclear. Germline CDR1 SGHNT, CDR2 YYREEE (reference sequence). V was cut by 5 bases and J by 5 bases, with 13 bases left in between. This CDR3 contains 13 residues. The CDR3 coding sequence is TGTGCCAGCAGTTTTAGAGAATTGGAGACCCAGTACTTC. Encoded protein: CASSFRELETQYF.

V usage is TRBV4-1 and J usage is TRBJ1-3; tentatively, D is TRBD1 (5 bases). Trimming removed 6 bases from V and 0 bases from J, with 12 bases in between. Germline V gene lookup returns CDR1 MGHRA and CDR2 YSYEKL. The CDR3 is 15 amino acids. CDR3 nucleotide sequence: TGCGCCAGCAGGCATCGACAGCTCTCTGGAAACACCATATATTTT. Its translation is CASRHRQLSGNTIYF.

This chain joins TRBV2 and TRBJ2-2; TRBD1 is a possible D gene (5 bases). Trimming left V 2 bases short and J 6 bases short, with 7 bases between. From germline, CDR1 is SNHLY and CDR2 FYNNEI. CDR3 length: 13 residues. This chain's CDR3 is CASSEMGPGELFF. The CDR3 DNA reads as TGTGCCAGCAGTGAAATGGGGCCCGGGGAGCTGTTTTTT.

The chain is built from TRBV5-1 and TRBJ2-2, with 10 bases lining up with TRBD1. V was clipped by 2 bases and J by 6 bases; unmatched bases: 4. The CDR3 totals 15 residues. CDR1 SGHRS and CDR2 YFSETQ come from the germline V gene. CDR3: CASSFGQGEAGELFF. The CDR3 DNA sequence: TGCGCCAGCAGCTTCGGACAGGGGGAGGCCGGGGAGCTGTTTTTT. Combining the CDR3 with reference TRBV5-1 and TRBJ2-2 gives the whole variable domain KAGVTQTPRYLIKTRGQQVTLSCSPISGHRSVSWYQQTPGQGLQFLFEYFSETQRNKGNFPGRFSGRQFSNSRSEMNVSTLELGDSALYLCASSFGQGEAGELFFGEGSRLTVL.

The CDR3 DNA reads TGTGCTAGTGGTTTGGTAGGGGTGGGGGACTACGAGCAGTACTTC. This codes for CASGLVGVGDYEQYF. This chain connects TRBV12-5 to TRBJ2-7; either TRBD1 or TRBD2 may supply D (5 bases each). Germline assignment: CDR1 LGHNT and CDR2 FRNRAP. Trimming cost V 0 bases and J 3 bases, with 12 bases left between them. The CDR3 contains 15 residues. Full variable domain (missing parts from reference TRBV12-5 and TRBJ2-7): DARVTQTPRHKVTEMGQEVTMRCQPILGHNTVFWYRQTMMQGLELLAYFRNRAPLDDSGMPKDRFSAEMPDATLATLKIQPSEPRDSAVYFCASGLVGVGDYEQYFGPGTRLTVT.

This sequence joins TRBV9 and TRBJ1-2; a weak D match, TRBD1 (6 bases). The V end lost 4 bases, the J end lost 5 bases, and 9 bases lay between the germline ends. The CDR3 loop spans 12 amino acids. Germline CDR1 and CDR2: SGDLS and YYNGEE. This CDR3 reads CASSQQGYGYTF. The CDR3 nucleotides are TGTGCCAGCAGCCAACAGGGATATGGCTACACCTTC.

The rearrangement uses TRBV29-1 and TRBJ2-1; D may be TRBD1 or TRBD2 (6 bases each). V was shortened by 6 bases and J by 0 bases, with 15 bases between the two germline ends. The CDR3 spans 15 residues. The germline gives CDR1 SQVTM, CDR2 ANQGSEA. The DNA for the CDR3 is TGCAGCGTGAAGGGGGACTCGGGCTCCTACAATGAGCAGTTCTTC. Protein: CSVKGDSGSYNEQFF.

The chain recombines TRBV7-2 with TRBJ2-2, with a weak D call TRBD1 (5 bases). Per germline, CDR1 SGHTA and CDR2 FQGNSA. CDR3 length: 14 amino acids. The V end lost 11 bases, the J end lost 2 bases, and 15 bases lay between the germline ends. The CDR3 region has the DNA TGTGCCGGCCGAACAGGACCAAACACCGGGGAGCTGTTTTTT. Its protein product is CAGRTGPNTGELFF. Supplemented by reference TRBV7-2 and TRBJ2-2, the full variable domain reads GAGVSQSPSNKVTEKGKDVELRCDPISGHTALYWYRQSLGQGLEFLIYFQGNSAPDKSGLPSDRFSAERTGGSVSTLTIQRTQQEDSAVYLCAGRTGPNTGELFFGEGSRLTVL.